The 14 T cell receptor beta chains below all came from one sample that was sequenced in a study of CD8 T cells in Susac syndrome. An input of about 0.5 to 1 ug of RNA was subjected to reverse transcription using random hexamers. TCRdb fed the immunoSEQ multiplex PCR reads into MiXCR, producing one record per CDR3 protein. The table lists 150,000 to 200,000 distinct CDR3 sequences, approximately 93% of them singletons. The sequenced material came from CD4+ T cells from PBMCs. These receptors were taken from a human donor with multiple sclerosis.

This clonotype appeared a single time. J is TRBJ1-2 and V is TRBV7-9, with 7 nucleotides matching TRBD1. Germline CDR1 is SEHNR and CDR2 is FQNEAQ (reference sequence). Unmatched junction bases numbered 2, after V lost 4 bases and J lost 6 bases. The CDR3 is 12 residues long. The CDR3 nucleotides read TGTGCCAGCAGCTGGGACAGTGATGGCTACACCTTC. Its protein is CASSWDSDGYTF.

V and J are TRBV2 and TRBJ2-1, with 7 bases lining up with TRBD2. This CDR3 comprises 13 residues. CDR1 and CDR2 from the germline V gene are SNHLY and FYNNEI. The V and J ends lost 11 bases and 5 bases, in that order; junction bases with no gene match: 9. The CDR3 protein is CASRRDYHNEQFF. The CDR3 bases are TGTGCCTCTCGCCGGGACTATCACAATGAGCAGTTCTTC.

The chain has TRBV19 and TRBJ1-2; D not resolved. Deletions cut 7 bases from V and 2 bases from J, with 14 bases between. This CDR3 has 14 amino acids. Germline-derived CDR1 and CDR2 are LNHDA and SQIVND (reference sequence). The CDR3 DNA reads as TGTGCCAGTACGAGACAATTTGGAAACTATGGCTACACCTTC. Amino acids: CASTRQFGNYGYTF.

This clonotype was seen once. The chain recombines TRBV5-4 with TRBJ1-2; a weak D match, TRBD1 (6 bases). Germline V CDR1 and CDR2: SGHNT, YYREEE (reference sequence). Trimming stripped 2 bases from V and 6 bases from J, with 11 bases between. The CDR3 consists of 13 residues. The CDR3 protein is CASSFTGNDGYTF. CDR3 DNA sequence: TGTGCCAGCAGCTTCACAGGGAACGATGGCTACACCTTC.

V is TRBV7-9 and J is TRBJ2-5; D is undetermined. The V and J ends lost 1 base and 5 bases respectively, with 11 bases between them. This CDR3 contains 14 residues. Per germline, CDR1 SEHNR and CDR2 FQNEAQ (reference sequence). The CDR3 loop is CASSLGAGEETQYF. The CDR3 DNA reads as TGTGCCAGCAGCTTAGGCGCCGGTGAGGAGACCCAGTACTTC.

The rearrangement links TRBV6-2 or TRBV6-3 to TRBJ2-7; 7 nucleotides align to TRBD2. CDR3 length equals 15 residues. The J segment lost 1 base and the V segment lost 7 bases, leaving 10 bases of the junction unmatched. Germline V CDR1 and CDR2: MNHEY, SVGEGT. DNA for the CDR3: TGTGCCAGCACCTCGGTGGCTAGCGGTTCCTACGAGCAGTACTTC. Translating gives CASTSVASGSYEQYF.

This chain uses TRBV20-1 with TRBJ2-1, with D perhaps given as TRBD1 or TRBD2 (5 bases each). The length of the CDR3 is 12 residues. V dropped 4 bases and J dropped 6 bases, with 10 bases sitting between them. The germline V gene encodes CDR1 DFQATT and CDR2 SNEGSKA (reference sequence). The CDR3 DNA follows: TGCAGTGCTATGACAGCGGTCAATGAGCAGTTCTTC. Amino acids: CSAMTAVNEQFF.

The chain uses TRBV3-1 and TRBJ2-1; 7 nucleotides match TRBD2. In germline, CDR1 is LGHDT, CDR2 YNNKEL (reference sequence). Germline trimming cut 6 bases from V and 0 bases from J; bases unmatched to any gene: 5. CDR3 length equals 15 residues. In nucleotides, the CDR3 is TGTGCCAGCAGTCGCGGGGGTAGCTCCTACAATGAGCAGTTCTTC. This gives the protein CASSRGGSSYNEQFF.

The rearrangement joins TRBV19 to TRBJ1-5; D gene ambiguous. From germline, CDR1 is LNHDA and CDR2 SQIVND (reference sequence). The V end was cut by 2 bases, the J end by 0 bases, with 20 bases between. The CDR3 sequence is 19 residues long. CDR3 protein: CASSIRGRSEANSNQPQHF. The CDR3, as DNA: TGTGCCAGTAGTATACGGGGAAGGTCGGAGGCGAATAGCAATCAGCCCCAGCATTTT.

V gene TRBV4-2 combines with J gene TRBJ2-3; D is perhaps TRBD1 or TRBD2 (7 bases each). Germline V gene data show CDR1 as LGHNA and CDR2 as YNFKEQ. Trimming removed 0 bases from V and 3 bases from J, with 16 bases in between. The CDR3 sequence is 17 residues long. In DNA form, the CDR3 reads TGTGCCAGCAGCCAAGATCTGGCAGGGGGAGGGACAGATACGCAGTATTTT. Translation gives CASSQDLAGGGTDTQYF.

The chain couples TRBV7-6 to TRBJ1-4; no firm D call. V lost 0 bases and J 6 bases, leaving 11 bases between the germline ends. The germline CDR1 and CDR2 sequences are SGHVS and FNYEAQ. The length of the CDR3 is 15 residues. CDR3 in amino acids: CASSLAVGEDEKLFF. CDR3 DNA: TGTGCCAGCAGCTTAGCGGTCGGAGAGGATGAAAAACTGTTTTTT.

The V gene is TRBV20-1, the J gene TRBJ2-5, with unresolved D. The germline V and J ends were trimmed by 5 bases and 1 base, with 11 bases remaining between them. This CDR3 is built from 13 residues. CDR1 and CDR2 (germline): DFQATT, SNEGSKA (reference sequence). The CDR3 nucleotides read TGCAGTGCTGGACCAATGCCCCAAGAGACCCAGTACTTC. This translates into CSAGPMPQETQYF.

The chain employs TRBV12-3 or TRBV12-4 and TRBJ1-2; TRBD1 might be the D (5 bases). Between the trimmed V and J ends, which lost 5 bases and 4 bases, there was a span of 17 bases. The length of the CDR3 is 15 residues. DNA of the CDR3: TGTGCCAGCAGTCCGGTCGGGGGGAGAGGCTATGGCTACACCTTC. This translates into CASSPVGGRGYGYTF.

The V gene is TRBV28, the J gene TRBJ1-2; TRBD1 matches 7 bases. The CDR3 is 13 amino acids. Trimming removed 7 bases from V and 6 bases from J; junction bases left unmatched: 8. Germline CDR1 is MDHEN and CDR2 is SYDVKM. CDR3 in amino acids: CASTQGDRDGYTF. The CDR3 nucleotides are TGTGCCAGCACCCAGGGGGATCGAGATGGCTACACCTTC.